This T cell receptor (beta chain) was profiled in a study of blood T cell repertoires in COVID-19. Clones were read by immunoSEQ multiplex PCR, and TCRdb kept only the in-frame ones, dropping some. The sample records 200,000 to 250,000 clones, 80% to 95% being singletons. With V trimmed by 4 bases and J by 6 bases, 3 bases remained unmatched. Germline CDR1 is SGHDN and CDR2 is FVKESK. This CDR3 region has 15 residues. The chain recombines TRBV14 with TRBJ2-1; 13 nucleotides agree with TRBD2. The receptor was isolated from a man in his fifties or sixties with COVID-19, enrolled during active disease. Sequenced: peripheral blood. The CDR3 bases are TGTGCCAGCAGCCTGGGACTAGCGGGACCCAATGAGCAGTTCTTC. This translates into CASSLGLAGPNEQFF.